The clone carrying this T cell receptor (beta chain) turned up a few times. The source of the sample is a study of molecular identifiers for immune sequencing clone quantification. TCRdb reprocessed the PCR reads via MiXCR and lists one record per CDR3 protein. The table includes under 800,000 distinct CDR3 sequences, roughly 27% detected once. The CDR3 runs to 15 residues. Germline loops: CDR1 MGHRA, CDR2 YSYEKL. Trimming removed 5 bases from V and 5 bases from J, with 18 bases in between. The sequencing input was naive CD8+ T cells from blood, with Jurkat cell RNA spiked in. Stated subset: FACS-sorted CD8+CD4-CCR7+CD45RA+ naive T cells. V is TRBV4-1 and J is TRBJ2-5; D gene ambiguous. This TCR came from a human donor in good health. Some libraries in this study had Jurkat cell RNA spiked in. CDR3 sequence: CASSGKGLPEETQYF. DNA for the CDR3: TGCGCCAGCAGCGGAAAGGGTCTACCAGAGGAGACCCAGTACTTC.